This T cell receptor beta chain was identified in a study of blood T cell repertoires in COVID-19. Individuals aged about 18 to 100 years were recruited from around 22 US areas. Participants' reported clinical history set cohort assignment. Shortly before study entry, within 2 weeks, exposed participants had met a COVID-19 case. V lost 4 bases, J lost 4 bases, and 16 bases stayed unmatched. The CDR3 length is 19 residues. Germline V gene sequence: CDR1 SGHTA, CDR2 FQGNSA. Using immunoSEQ multiplex PCR, the repertoire was profiled, and TCRdb retains in-frame clones only, with some absent. The repertoire holds some 300,000 clones, with around 92% as singletons.

The sequence came from a woman aged 45 to 65 who had been exposed to COVID-19. J is TRBJ1-6 and V is TRBV7-2, with 7 bases identical to TRBD1. The sequenced sample consisted of PBMCs or T cells enriched from blood (not recorded which). The CDR3 DNA reads TGTGCCAGCAGCTATGGACAGGCGGACACCTATTGGTATAATTCACCCCTCCACTTT. Residues: CASSYGQADTYWYNSPLHF.